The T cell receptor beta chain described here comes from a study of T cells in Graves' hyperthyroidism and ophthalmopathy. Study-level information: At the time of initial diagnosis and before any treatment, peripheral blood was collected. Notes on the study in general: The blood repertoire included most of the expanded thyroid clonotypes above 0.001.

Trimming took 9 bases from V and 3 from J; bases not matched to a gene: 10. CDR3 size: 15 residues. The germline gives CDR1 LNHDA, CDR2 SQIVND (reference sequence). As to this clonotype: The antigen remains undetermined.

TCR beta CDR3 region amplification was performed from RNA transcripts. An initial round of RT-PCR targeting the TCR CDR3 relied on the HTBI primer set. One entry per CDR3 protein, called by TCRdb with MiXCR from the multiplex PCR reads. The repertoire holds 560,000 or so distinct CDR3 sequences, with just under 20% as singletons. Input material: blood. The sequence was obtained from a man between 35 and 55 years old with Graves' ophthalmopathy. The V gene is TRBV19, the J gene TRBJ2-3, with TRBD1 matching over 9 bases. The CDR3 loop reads CASSYGTGSTDTQYF. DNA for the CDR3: TGTGCCAGCTCGTACGGGACAGGGTCGACAGATACGCAGTATTTT.